The 10 T cell receptor beta chains below come from one sample, sequenced in a study of blood T cell repertoires in COVID-19. Measured with immunoSEQ multiplex PCR; TCRdb has only the in-frame clones, and not every one. The profile shows around 24,000 clones, 85% to 90% of them singletons. Material for sequencing was peripheral blood. Receptors originate from a human donor in a cohort sampled during active COVID-19.

The V call is TRBV19, the J call TRBJ1-4; a weak D match, TRBD1 (5 bases). Deletions cut 6 bases from V and 5 bases from J, with 28 bases between. This CDR3 has 19 residues. Germline CDR1 is LNHDA and CDR2 is SQIVND (reference sequence). The CDR3 loop reads CASSTHSGKGNGRNEKLFF. CDR3 DNA sequence: TGTGCCAGTAGCACCCACTCAGGGAAAGGGAACGGGCGAAATGAAAAACTGTTTTTT.

The rearrangement joins TRBV6-2 or TRBV6-3 to TRBJ2-7, with 7 positions matching TRBD2. CDR3 length: 14 residues. The trim removed 2 bases at V and 7 bases at J, leaving 8 bases unmatched. The germline V gene encodes CDR1 MNHEY and CDR2 SVGEGT. CDR3 DNA sequence: TGTGCCAGCAGTTACCGGGACCGGGGAGGGGAGCAGTACTTC. Amino acid sequence: CASSYRDRGGEQYF.

This chain uses TRBV5-6 with TRBJ1-2; TRBD1 matches 7 bases. V was pared by 2 bases and J by 4 bases, with 8 bases of the junction left unmatched. Germline values: CDR1 SGHDT, CDR2 YYEEEE. This CDR3 comprises 15 residues. The CDR3 reads CASSFEGALSYGYTF. CDR3 nucleotide sequence: TGTGCCAGCAGCTTCGAGGGGGCGCTTTCCTATGGCTACACCTTC.

V usage is TRBV3-1 (or the pseudogene TRBV3-2) and J usage is TRBJ2-7; 10 nucleotides match TRBD2. This CDR3 comprises 13 residues. The V gene's germline CDR1 is LGHDT and CDR2 YNNKEL (reference sequence). V was pared by 3 bases and J by 7 bases, with 3 bases of the junction left unmatched. The CDR3 here is CASSHSGRVEQYF. The CDR3 bases are TGTGCCAGCAGCCACAGCGGGAGGGTTGAGCAGTACTTC.

V and J are TRBV25-1 and TRBJ2-1; a weak D match, TRBD2 (6 bases). In germline, CDR1 is MGHDK, CDR2 SYGVNS. CDR3 length: 15 residues. Deletions cut 3 bases from V and 8 bases from J, with 17 bases between. Here the CDR3 reads CASSDPGLNRDEQFF. Written as DNA, the CDR3 is TGTGCCAGCAGTGACCCGGGACTCAATAGGGATGAGCAGTTCTTC.

The rearrangement joins TRBV6-5 to TRBJ2-5; TRBD2 agrees at 9 bases. Germline V CDR1 and CDR2: MNHEY, SVGAGI. There are 14 residues in the CDR3. Trimming cost V 6 bases and J 3 bases; bases outside gene matches: 5. CDR3 residues: CASRVIAGEETQYF. CDR3 sequence (DNA): TGTGCCAGCAGGGTAATAGCGGGGGAAGAGACCCAGTACTTC.

CDR3 amino acids: CATTTAQETQYF. The CDR3 nucleotides are TGTGCCACCACGACAGCCCAAGAGACCCAGTACTTC. The chain combines TRBV24-1 with TRBJ2-5; a weak D match, TRBD1 (5 bases). The CDR3 is made up of 12 amino acids. Trimming shortened V by 8 bases and J by 1 base, and 7 bases separated the two germline ends. Per the germline V gene, CDR1 is KGHDR and CDR2 is SFDVKD.

V and J are TRBV27 and TRBJ1-6; D might be TRBD1 (5 bases). The CDR3 is 15 amino acids. Germline V gives CDR1 MNHEY, CDR2 SMNVEV (reference sequence). Trimming removed 3 bases at V and 10 bases at J, with 16 bases between. In DNA, the CDR3 is TGTGCCAGCAGTTTTACCCTGGGGGGTGGCTCACCCCTCCACTTT. This encodes CASSFTLGGGSPLHF.

This chain connects TRBV19 to TRBJ2-1; 9 bases agree with TRBD2. The CDR3 spans 16 residues. Germline CDR1 LNHDA, CDR2 SQIVND (reference sequence). After removal of 3 bases from V and 7 bases from J, the junction contained 10 bases not matched to a gene. In nucleotides, the CDR3 is TGTGCCAGTAGTATGATCGGCGGGGGGGCCAGAAATGAGCAGTTCTTC. Amino acids: CASSMIGGGARNEQFF. Full variable domain (outside the CDR3, taken from reference TRBV19 and TRBJ2-1): DGGITQSPKYLFRKEGQNVTLSCEQNLNHDAMYWYRQDPGQGLRLIYYSQIVNDFQKGDIAEGYSVSREKKESFPLTVTSAQKNPTAFYLCASSMIGGGARNEQFFGPGTRLTVL.

The chain carries TRBV19 and TRBJ1-5; no clear D gene. V lost 1 base, J lost 2 bases, and 12 bases lay in between. The CDR3 covers 16 residues. Germline V gene data show CDR1 as LNHDA and CDR2 as SQIVND (reference sequence). The CDR3 nucleotides read TGTGCCAGTAGTATAGGGGCGGGGTTCGGCAATCAGCCCCAGCATTTT. Protein: CASSIGAGFGNQPQHF.